The table lists the clone carrying this T cell receptor beta chain with a few counts. The antigen is unknown. This entry is derived from a study of blood T cells in healthy people across ages. The J segment lost 1 base and the V segment lost 4 bases, leaving 4 bases of the junction unmatched. The CDR3 spans 15 residues. CDR1 SGHDN and CDR2 FVKESK come from the germline V gene. No fewer than 6 micrograms of total RNA were isolated from every sample. General study results and limits: TCR beta diversity correlated strongly with naive T cell percentage. Investigators viewed diversity estimates from one million T cells as underestimates, the study reported. The study lacked donor CMV status, which possibly confounded expanded clonotype changes.

Primed by a sample-barcoded 5' primer and a J-beta primer mix, a second PCR proceeded for roughly 6 to 12 cycles. TCRdb processed the 5' RACE reads anew with MiXCR; each CDR3 protein has one entry. This sample has about 1.8 million distinct CDR3 sequences, with roughly 50% found just once. The sequenced sample was blood. The chain carries TRBV14 and TRBJ2-5, with TRBD1 matching over 9 bases. The TCR sequence derives from a woman aged 40 to 50 in good health. CDR3 amino acids: CASSPNRGLQETQYF. The CDR3 DNA follows: TGTGCCAGCAGCCCTAACAGGGGGCTCCAAGAGACCCAGTACTTC.